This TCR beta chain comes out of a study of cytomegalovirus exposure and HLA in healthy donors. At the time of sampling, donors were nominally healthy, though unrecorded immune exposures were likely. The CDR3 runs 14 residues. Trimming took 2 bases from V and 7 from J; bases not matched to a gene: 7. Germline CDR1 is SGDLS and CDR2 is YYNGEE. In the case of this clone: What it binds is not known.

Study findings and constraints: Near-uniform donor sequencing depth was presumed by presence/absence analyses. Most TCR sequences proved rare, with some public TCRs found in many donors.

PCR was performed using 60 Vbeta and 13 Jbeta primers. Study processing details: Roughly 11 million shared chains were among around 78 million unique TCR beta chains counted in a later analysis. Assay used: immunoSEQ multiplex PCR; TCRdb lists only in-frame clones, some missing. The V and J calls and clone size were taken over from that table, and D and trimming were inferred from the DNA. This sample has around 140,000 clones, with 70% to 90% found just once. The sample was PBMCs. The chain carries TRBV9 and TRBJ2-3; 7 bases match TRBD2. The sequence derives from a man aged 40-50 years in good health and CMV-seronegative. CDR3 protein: CASSVSWEGHTQYF. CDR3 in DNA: TGTGCCAGCAGCGTTTCCTGGGAGGGCCATACGCAGTATTTT.